This T cell receptor (beta chain) was captured in a study of cytomegalovirus exposure and HLA in healthy donors. PCR primers comprised 60 Vbeta and 13 Jbeta primers. Data came from immunoSEQ multiplex PCR; TCRdb stores just in-frame clones and leaves some out. The sample includes some 130,000 clones, approximately 74% of them seen just once. Trimming cost V 5 bases and J 0 bases, with 8 bases left between them. Germline CDR1 and CDR2: GTSNPN and SVGIG (reference sequence). The CDR3 is 12 residues long. This clone was seen more than once but under ten times. Its antigen is as yet unknown. Study-wide findings and caveats: An analysis was carried out at a later point. It showed that HLA-associated TCR beta chains were more clonally expanded than equally common non-associated chains.

Sample: PBMCs. This sequence was found in a male donor in good health and CMV-seronegative. The chain is built from TRBV30 and TRBJ2-7, with unresolved D. As DNA, the CDR3 is TGTGCCTGGGCAAAGAGCTCCTACGAGCAGTACTTC. Its translation: CAWAKSSYEQYF.